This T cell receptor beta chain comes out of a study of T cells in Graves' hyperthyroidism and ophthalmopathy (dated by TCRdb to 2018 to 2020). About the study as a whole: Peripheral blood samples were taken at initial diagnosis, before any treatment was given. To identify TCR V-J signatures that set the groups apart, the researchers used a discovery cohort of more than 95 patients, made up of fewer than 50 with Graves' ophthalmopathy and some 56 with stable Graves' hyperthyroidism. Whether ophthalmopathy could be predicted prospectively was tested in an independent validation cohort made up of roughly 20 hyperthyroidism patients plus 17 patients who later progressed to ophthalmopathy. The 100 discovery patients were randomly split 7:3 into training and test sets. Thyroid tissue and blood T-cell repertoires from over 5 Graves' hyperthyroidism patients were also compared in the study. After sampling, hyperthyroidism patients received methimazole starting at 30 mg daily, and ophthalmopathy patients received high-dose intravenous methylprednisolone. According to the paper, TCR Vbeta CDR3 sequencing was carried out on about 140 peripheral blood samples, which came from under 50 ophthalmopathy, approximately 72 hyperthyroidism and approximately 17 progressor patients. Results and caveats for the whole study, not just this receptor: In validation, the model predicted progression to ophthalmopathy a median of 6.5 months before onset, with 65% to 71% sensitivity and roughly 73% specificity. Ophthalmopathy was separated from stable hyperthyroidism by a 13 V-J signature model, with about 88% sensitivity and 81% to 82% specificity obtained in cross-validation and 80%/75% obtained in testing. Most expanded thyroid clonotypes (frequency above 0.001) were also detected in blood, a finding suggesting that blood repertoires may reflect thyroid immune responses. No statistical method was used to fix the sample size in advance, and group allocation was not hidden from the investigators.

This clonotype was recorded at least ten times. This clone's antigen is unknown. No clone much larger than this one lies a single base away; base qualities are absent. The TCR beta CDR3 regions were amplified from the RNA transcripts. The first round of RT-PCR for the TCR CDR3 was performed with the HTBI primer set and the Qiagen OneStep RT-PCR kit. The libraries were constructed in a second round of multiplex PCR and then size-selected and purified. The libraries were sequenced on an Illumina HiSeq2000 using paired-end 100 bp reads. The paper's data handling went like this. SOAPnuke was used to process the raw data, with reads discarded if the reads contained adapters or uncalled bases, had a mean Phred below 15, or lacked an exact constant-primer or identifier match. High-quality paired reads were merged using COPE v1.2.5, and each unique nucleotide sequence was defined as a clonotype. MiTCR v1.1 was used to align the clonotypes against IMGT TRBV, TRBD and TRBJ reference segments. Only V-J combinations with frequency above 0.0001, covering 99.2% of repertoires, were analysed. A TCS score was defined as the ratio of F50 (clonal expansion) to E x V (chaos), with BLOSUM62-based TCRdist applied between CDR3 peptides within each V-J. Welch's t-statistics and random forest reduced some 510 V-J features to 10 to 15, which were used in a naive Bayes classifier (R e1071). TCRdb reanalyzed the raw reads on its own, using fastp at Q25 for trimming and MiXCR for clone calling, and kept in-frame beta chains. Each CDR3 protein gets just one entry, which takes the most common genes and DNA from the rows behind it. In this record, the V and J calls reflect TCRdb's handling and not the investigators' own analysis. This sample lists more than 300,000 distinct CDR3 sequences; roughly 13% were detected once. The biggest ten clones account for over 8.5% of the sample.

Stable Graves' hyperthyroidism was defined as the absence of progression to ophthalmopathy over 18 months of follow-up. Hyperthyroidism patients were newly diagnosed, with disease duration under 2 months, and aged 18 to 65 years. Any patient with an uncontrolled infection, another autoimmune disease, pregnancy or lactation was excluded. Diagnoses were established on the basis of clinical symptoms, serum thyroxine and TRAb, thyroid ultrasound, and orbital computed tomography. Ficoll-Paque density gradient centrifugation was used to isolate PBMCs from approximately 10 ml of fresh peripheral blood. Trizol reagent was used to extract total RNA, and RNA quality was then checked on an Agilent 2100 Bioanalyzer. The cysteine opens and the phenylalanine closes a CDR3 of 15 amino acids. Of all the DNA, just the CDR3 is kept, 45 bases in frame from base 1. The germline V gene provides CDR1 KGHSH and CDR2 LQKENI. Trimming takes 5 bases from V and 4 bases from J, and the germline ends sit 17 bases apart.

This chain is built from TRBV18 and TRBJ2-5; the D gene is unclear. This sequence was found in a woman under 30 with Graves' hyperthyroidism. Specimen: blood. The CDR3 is CASSSFDSQVETQYF. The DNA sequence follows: TGTGCCAGCTCATCATTTGATTCGCAAGTAGAGACCCAGTACTTC.